What follows are 8 T cell receptor beta chains derived from one specimen sequenced in a study of blood T cell repertoires in COVID-19 (dated by TCRdb to the early 2020s). The method was the immunoSEQ multiplex PCR assay. TCRdb obtained this table from immuneACCESS and retained in-frame rearrangements with V and J assigned. These tables miss some clones; where compared with another copy, unresolved V genes account for less than half of the shortfall, and the remainder is unexplained. The sample has roughly 170,000 clones on record, around 85% of them singletons. Together, the top ten hold roughly 1.2% of the sample. Sequenced input: peripheral blood. All receptors derive from a man in his 60s who had recovered from COVID-19.

The chain has TRBV7-6 and TRBJ2-7, with D tentatively TRBD1 (6 bases). The germline gives CDR1 SGHVS, CDR2 FNYEAQ. V lost 0 bases and J lost 2, with 11 bases in between. The CDR3 has 15 residues. The CDR3 region has the DNA TGTGCCAGCAGCTTAGCTTCTACAGGGCCCTACGAGCAGTACTTC. Amino acids: CASSLASTGPYEQYF. The whole variable domain, filled in from reference TRBV7-6 and TRBJ2-7, reads GAGVSQSPRYKVTKRGQDVALRCDPISGHVSLYWYRQALGQGPEFLTYFNYEAQQDKSGLPNDRFSAERPEGSISTLTIQRTEQRDSAMYRCASSLASTGPYEQYFGPGTRLTVT.

This clone was detected many times. The chain recombines TRBV11-1 with TRBJ2-2; unclear D gene. The germline V and J ends were trimmed by 4 bases and 4 bases, with 10 bases remaining between them. Germline CDR1 reads SGHAT; CDR2 reads FQDESV (reference sequence). This CDR3 spans 14 amino acids. Here the CDR3 reads CASSSTGPTGELFF. The DNA for the CDR3 is TGTGCCAGCAGCTCCACGGGTCCCACCGGGGAGCTGTTTTTT. The entire variable domain, with the rest obtained from reference TRBV11-1 and TRBJ2-2, is as follows: EAEVAQSPRYKITEKSQAVAFWCDPISGHATLYWYRQILGQGPELLVQFQDESVVDDSQLPKDRFSAERLKGVDSTLKIQPAELGDSAMYLCASSSTGPTGELFFGEGSRLTVL.

The chain is built from TRBV3-1 (or the pseudogene TRBV3-2) and TRBJ1-5, with 7 bases identical to TRBD1. V dropped 1 base and J dropped 3; count of bases not matched to a gene: 3. Germline-derived CDR1 and CDR2 are LGHDT and YNNKEL (reference sequence). The CDR3 is 15 residues long. The CDR3: CASSQGDRINQPQHF. The CDR3, as DNA: TGTGCCAGCAGCCAAGGGGACAGAATCAATCAGCCCCAGCATTTT.

The chain uses TRBV6-6 and TRBJ1-2; D perhaps matches TRBD1 (6 bases). The CDR3 is made up of 14 amino acids. Germline V lookup: CDR1 MNHNY, CDR2 SVGAGI (reference sequence). Trimming stripped 2 bases from V and 6 bases from J, with 13 bases between. CDR3 in amino acids: CASSYENRANGYTF. The CDR3 nucleotides read TGTGCCAGCAGTTACGAAAACAGGGCGAATGGCTACACCTTC.

The V call is TRBV29-1, the J call TRBJ2-3; 8 nucleotides align to TRBD1. CDR3 length equals 14 residues. In germline, CDR1 is SQVTM, CDR2 ANQGSEA. Trimming at V came to 6 bases and at J to 0 bases, leaving 5 bases not matched to a gene. The CDR3 loop is CSVDREASTDTQYF. CDR3 nucleotides: TGCAGCGTGGACAGGGAGGCCAGCACAGATACGCAGTATTTT.

J is TRBJ1-5 and V is TRBV6-5, with 7 bases aligning to TRBD1. Germline CDR1 and CDR2: MNHEY and SVGAGI. The ends lost 4 bases at V and 6 bases at J; junction bases unmatched: 9. The CDR3 covers 15 residues. CDR3 in amino acids: CASSSRQGGVQPQHF. CDR3 coding DNA: TGTGCCAGCAGTTCAAGACAGGGTGGAGTTCAGCCCCAGCATTTT.

The chain is built from TRBV27 and TRBJ1-6; 8 nucleotides line up with TRBD1. Germline CDR1 and CDR2: MNHEY and SMNVEV (reference sequence). V lost 6 bases, J lost 6 bases, and 10 bases stayed unmatched. CDR3 length equals 16 residues. CDR3 in DNA: TGTGCCAGCAGGCAGGGGGCGTTTTTCACTAATTCACCCCTCCACTTT. This encodes CASRQGAFFTNSPLHF.

The V call is TRBV12-3 or TRBV12-4, the J call TRBJ2-7, with D unresolved. Trimming took 6 bases from V and 6 from J, leaving 15 bases between them. The CDR3 runs to 13 residues. In nucleotides, the CDR3 is TGTGCCAGCAGCCCCTTAGAATCCGGCGAGCAGTACTTC. It encodes CASSPLESGEQYF.